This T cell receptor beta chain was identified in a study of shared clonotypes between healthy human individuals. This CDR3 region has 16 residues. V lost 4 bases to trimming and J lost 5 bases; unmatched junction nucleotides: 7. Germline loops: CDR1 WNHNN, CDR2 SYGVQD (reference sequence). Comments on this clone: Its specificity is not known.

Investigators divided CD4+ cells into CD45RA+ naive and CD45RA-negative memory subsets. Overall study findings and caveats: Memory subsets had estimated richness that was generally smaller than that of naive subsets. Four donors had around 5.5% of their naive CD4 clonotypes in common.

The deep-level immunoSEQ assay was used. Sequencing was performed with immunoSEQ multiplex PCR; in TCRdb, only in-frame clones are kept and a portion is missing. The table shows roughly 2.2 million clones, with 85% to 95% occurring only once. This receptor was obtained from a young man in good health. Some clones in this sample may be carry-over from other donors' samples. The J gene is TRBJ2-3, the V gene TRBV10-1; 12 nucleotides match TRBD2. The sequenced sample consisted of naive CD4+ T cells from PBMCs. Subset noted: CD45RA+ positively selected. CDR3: CASSGLAGERGDTQYF. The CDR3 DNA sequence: TGCGCCAGCAGTGGACTAGCGGGAGAGAGGGGAGATACGCAGTATTTT.